These 8 T cell receptor beta chains originate from one sample sequenced in a study of T cells in localized non-small cell lung cancer. Generated by immunoSEQ multiplex PCR, the TCRdb table keeps only in-frame clones and is missing some. This sample has 20,000 to 30,000 clones, with over 75% found just once. The sequences come from PBMCs, collected before any cancer treatment. The receptor set was obtained from a man aged 40 to 70 with stage II lung adenocarcinoma.

The chain uses TRBV6-5 and TRBJ1-2, with D perhaps matching TRBD1 (6 bases). The CDR3 has 15 amino acids. Germline CDR1 is MNHEY and CDR2 is SVGAGI. The ends were cut back, 2 bases at V and 4 bases at J, with 14 bases in the middle. CDR3 residues: CASSYAAGAAYGYTF. The CDR3, as DNA: TGTGCCAGCAGTTACGCGGCAGGGGCTGCCTATGGCTACACCTTC.

This clone was found once. The chain recombines TRBV7-8 with TRBJ1-2; 7 bases agree with TRBD1. This CDR3 is 14 amino acids long. J gave up 5 bases and V 3 bases, and 6 bases lay outside the gene matches. Germline V gene data show CDR1 as SGHVS and CDR2 as FQNEAQ. The chain's CDR3 is CASSFTQQGYGYTF. The CDR3 nucleotides are TGTGCCAGCAGCTTTACTCAACAGGGGTATGGCTACACCTTC.

This chain links TRBV10-3 with TRBJ2-3; 15 bases agree with TRBD2. The J segment lost 4 bases and the V segment lost 6 bases, leaving 5 bases of the junction unmatched. The CDR3 is made up of 16 amino acids. The germline CDR1 and CDR2 sequences are ENHRY and SYGVKD. This chain's CDR3 is CAISSGLAGGSDTQYF. CDR3 coding DNA: TGTGCCATCAGCTCAGGACTAGCGGGGGGGTCAGATACGCAGTATTTT.

V and J are TRBV28 and TRBJ1-2; D gene unclear. Germline V gene lookup returns CDR1 MDHEN and CDR2 SYDVKM. The CDR3 spans 15 residues. Trimming took off 2 bases at V and 3 bases at J, with 13 bases between the two ends. CDR3 sequence (DNA): TGTGCCAGCAGTTTACCCACATCTCCCCACTATGGCTACACCTTC. It yields the protein CASSLPTSPHYGYTF.

The CDR3 nucleotides read TGTGCCAGCAGCCAAGACAGCTGGGGCTACACCTTC. As protein: CASSQDSWGYTF. The V gene is TRBV4-2, the J gene TRBJ1-2; D is uncertain. This CDR3 is 12 amino acids long. V was clipped by 0 bases and J by 8 bases, with 7 bases between them. Germline V gene lookup returns CDR1 LGHNA and CDR2 YNFKEQ.

This chain connects TRBV4-1 to TRBJ1-1; maybe TRBD1 (6 bases). The CDR3 runs to 13 residues. Per germline, CDR1 MGHRA and CDR2 YSYEKL. The V end was cut by 3 bases, the J end by 5 bases, with 10 bases between. CDR3 amino acids: CASSHTGRTEAFF. The CDR3 DNA sequence: TGCGCCAGCAGCCACACAGGGAGGACTGAAGCTTTCTTT.

This sequence joins TRBV7-8 and TRBJ1-6; 9 bases match TRBD1. CDR3 size: 16 residues. Germline CDR1 is SGHVS and CDR2 is FQNEAQ. Trimming cost V 5 bases and J 5 bases; bases outside gene matches: 7. In DNA, the CDR3 is TGTGCCAGCAGCCGAATGACAGGGGGAGATAATTCACCCCTCCACTTT. Its protein product is CASSRMTGGDNSPLHF.

J is TRBJ2-3 and V is TRBV5-1; a possible D gene is TRBD1 (5 bases). Germline-derived CDR1 and CDR2 are SGHRS and YFSETQ. This CDR3 region has 15 residues. The V and J ends lost 1 base and 1 base respectively, with 10 bases between them. CDR3 sequence: CASSLWGDGTDTQYF. The CDR3 DNA is TGCGCCAGCAGCTTGTGGGGCGATGGCACAGATACGCAGTATTTT.